This TCR beta chain was obtained from a study of shared clonotypes between healthy human individuals. The donors were adults (healthy and HIV-negative) with no recent acute infections or vaccinations. This clone was found a few times. Method: immunoSEQ multiplex PCR; TCRdb's copy keeps in-frame clones and lacks some. Found here are about a million clones, about 80% of them singletons; the top ten hold approximately 1.5%. There are 13 residues in the CDR3. V lost 5 bases and J 8 bases, leaving 13 bases between the germline ends. Germline V gene lookup returns CDR1 MNHNS and CDR2 SASEGT. The receptor was derived from a man aged 18 to 29 in good health. The chain combines TRBV6-1 with TRBJ2-4; weak D call: TRBD2 (6 bases). Sequencing input: memory CD4+ T cells sorted from blood. The subset was: CD45RA-negative fraction. DNA for the CDR3: TGTGCCAGCAGTTTCAGGAGGGAGGACATTCAGTACTTC. This gives the protein CASSFRREDIQYF.